This T cell receptor beta chain comes out of a study of T-cell reconstitution after alpha-beta-depleted transplantation in children. This CDR3 comprises 17 residues. Germline CDR1 SGHRS, CDR2 YFSETQ. Trimming took 5 bases from V and 4 from J; bases not matched to a gene: 13. Unique molecular identifiers were used in preparing the TCRbeta library. TCRdb itself ran the PCR reads through MiXCR, one entry per CDR3 protein. The repertoire consists of approximately 800,000 distinct CDR3 sequences, with 15% to 20% occurring once and the leading ten covering just under 5%. Broader study findings: The study traced high day-60 TCRbeta diversity in some patients to surviving recipient T cells and thymic progenitors. One year after transplant, T-cell counts and diversity came mostly from newly produced T cells. By about two months after transplant, alpha-beta T cells reportedly arose from several hundred graft clones that had expanded.

With regard to this clonotype: Its antigen is unknown.

This sample comprised PBMCs, mostly from graft donor cells, obtained 360 days after TCRalphabeta/CD19-depleted stem cell transplant. The chain recombines TRBV5-1 with TRBJ1-1; 11 bases match TRBD1. This sequence originates from a male patient under 18 who had a stem cell transplant for acute lymphoblastic leukemia, so the T cells may come from the graft donor. The CDR3 sequence: CASRSFGQGAGGTEAFF. In nucleotides, the CDR3 is TGCGCCAGCAGATCCTTCGGACAGGGGGCTGGGGGCACTGAAGCTTTCTTT.